This T cell receptor (beta chain) was captured by sequencing in a study of T cells after yellow fever vaccination. Across the whole study: For low cell numbers, libraries were made with SMART-Seq v4 Ultra Low Input.

CDR1 SEHNR and CDR2 FQNEAQ come from the germline V gene (reference sequence). V was shortened by 5 bases and J by 12 bases, with 14 bases between the two germline ends. The CDR3 has 12 residues. TCRdb recomputed calls from the 5' RACE reads with MiXCR, one row per CDR3 protein. Among 450,000 to 550,000 distinct CDR3 sequences listed, roughly 19% were seen once. The chain carries TRBV7-9 and TRBJ2-1, with D perhaps TRBD2 (5 bases). The sample consisted of PBMCs, taken 15 days after the yellow fever booster vaccination. This TCR was recovered from a man aged 30-40 years who received the YFV17D yellow fever vaccine. CDR3 protein: CASSPGLMVQFF. As DNA, the CDR3 is TGTGCCAGCAGCCCCGGACTGATGGTGCAGTTCTTC.